This entry lists 22 T cell receptor beta chains sequenced from one sample in a study of blood T cell repertoires in COVID-19. Using immunoSEQ multiplex PCR, the repertoire was profiled, and TCRdb retains in-frame clones only, with some absent. The table records 100,000 to 150,000 clones, approximately 88% of them present only once. Input material: peripheral blood. The receptor source for this set is a man aged 45-65 years with acute or convalescent COVID-19.

V gene TRBV5-1 combines with J gene TRBJ1-1; D is undetermined. V was clipped by 4 bases and J by 4 bases, with 14 bases between them. Germline V gives CDR1 SGHRS, CDR2 YFSETQ. This CDR3 spans 14 amino acids. The CDR3 bases are TGCGCCAGCAGCGTGACTGTTTTTGTCACTGAAGCTTTCTTT. This encodes CASSVTVFVTEAFF.

V and J are TRBV5-6 and TRBJ1-2; TRBD1 matches at 7 bases. The CDR3 covers 14 residues. J gave up 0 bases and V 5 bases, and 4 bases lay outside the gene matches. CDR1 is SGHDT and CDR2 is YYEEEE in the germline V gene. The CDR3 loop is CASRDRVSNYGYTF. The CDR3 DNA is TGTGCCAGCAGAGACAGGGTTTCTAACTATGGCTACACCTTC.

This chain links TRBV30 with TRBJ2-5; D gene unclear. Trimming left V 4 bases short and J 2 bases short, with 14 bases between. The CDR3 length is 14 residues. Germline V lookup: CDR1 GTSNPN, CDR2 SVGIG (reference sequence). Here the CDR3 DNA reads TGTGCCTGGATTAACCTATTTACTCAAGAGACCCAGTACTTC. Its protein is CAWINLFTQETQYF.

This clone was counted only a few times. The V gene is TRBV29-1, the J gene TRBJ2-1; D unresolved. CDR3 length: 12 amino acids. CDR1 is SQVTM, CDR2 ANQGSEA, per germline. V was shortened by 2 bases and J by 6 bases, with 8 bases between the two germline ends. The CDR3 spells CSVESYPNEQFF. CDR3 nucleotides: TGCAGCGTTGAATCCTATCCCAATGAGCAGTTCTTC.

The gene calls are TRBV20-1 and TRBJ2-5, with TRBD2 matching 10 bases. Germline values: CDR1 DFQATT, CDR2 SNEGSKA (reference sequence). V lost 3 bases to trimming and J lost 5 bases; unmatched junction nucleotides: 9. This CDR3 has 15 residues. The CDR3 region is CSASSQRGGVETQYF. CDR3 nucleotides: TGCAGTGCTAGTTCCCAGCGGGGGGGCGTGGAGACCCAGTACTTC.

This clone was recorded only once. The genes are TRBV2 and TRBJ1-1; 9 bases agree with TRBD1. Per the germline V gene, CDR1 is SNHLY and CDR2 is FYNNEI. J gave up 1 base and V 11 bases, and 8 bases lay outside the gene matches. The CDR3 runs to 14 residues. DNA for the CDR3: TGTGCCGTGAGGCGGACAGGGGCGAACACTGAAGCTTTCTTT. Its translation is CAVRRTGANTEAFF.

The V call is TRBV3-1 (or the pseudogene TRBV3-2), the J call TRBJ2-5; the match to TRBD2 covers 9 bases. Unmatched junction bases numbered 14, after V lost 4 bases and J lost 2 bases. The CDR3 runs 18 residues. In germline, CDR1 is LGHDT, CDR2 YNNKEL (reference sequence). CDR3 in amino acids: CASSPRPSSGKGQETQYF. CDR3 in DNA: TGTGCCAGCAGCCCACGACCCTCTAGCGGGAAGGGGCAAGAGACCCAGTACTTC.

The chain carries TRBV30 and TRBJ1-2, with unresolved D. CDR3 size: 11 residues. Per germline, CDR1 GTSNPN and CDR2 SVGIG (reference sequence). V was cut by 3 bases and J by 4 bases, with 6 bases left in between. DNA for the CDR3: TGTGCCTGGAGGAGGGCCTATGGCTACACCTTC. It yields the protein CAWRRAYGYTF.

The chain combines TRBV5-1 with TRBJ1-2; 9 bases map to TRBD1. V trimming: 3 bases; J trimming: 3 bases; junction bases outside the gene matches: 6. Germline lookup yields CDR1 SGHRS and CDR2 YFSETQ. The CDR3 spans 15 residues. The CDR3 protein is CASSSEGTGYYGYTF. The CDR3 coding sequence is TGCGCCAGCAGCTCGGAAGGGACAGGGTACTATGGCTACACCTTC.

The gene calls are TRBV6-5 and TRBJ1-2; D is unresolved. V was cut by 5 bases and J by 8 bases, with 21 bases left in between. Germline loops: CDR1 MNHEY, CDR2 SVGAGI. The CDR3 length is 15 residues. CDR3 nucleotides: TGTGCCAGCAGTAGCGGCAGTCTTAATACGAAAGGCTACACCTTC. Translation gives CASSSGSLNTKGYTF.

The chain links TRBV2 to TRBJ1-1; a possible D gene is TRBD1 (5 bases). V lost 5 bases, J lost 5 bases, and 12 bases lay in between. This CDR3 spans 13 amino acids. Germline assignment: CDR1 SNHLY and CDR2 FYNNEI. In DNA form, the CDR3 reads TGTGCCAGCAGTTTGGGCAGGGTAACTGAAGCTTTCTTT. This codes for CASSLGRVTEAFF.

The genes are TRBV11-2 and TRBJ1-6; no clear D. V was shortened by 4 bases and J by 15 bases, with 19 bases between the two germline ends. The CDR3 totals 14 residues. Germline-derived CDR1 and CDR2 are SGHAT and FQNNGV. The CDR3 sequence is CASSSRLLPPRLHF. The CDR3 DNA reads TGTGCCAGCAGCTCAAGACTACTCCCACCCCGCCTCCACTTT.

This chain connects TRBV6-7 to TRBJ2-5; possible D gene TRBD2, 5 bases. TRBV6-7 is noted as an ORF with a role that remains uncertain. The length of the CDR3 is 13 residues. V dropped 2 bases and J dropped 3 bases, with 7 bases sitting between them. In DNA, the CDR3 is TGTGCCAGCAGTTACCCGGGAAAAGAGACCCAGTACTTC. Its translation is CASSYPGKETQYF.

This clone was counted between two and nine times. V is TRBV7-2 and J is TRBJ2-3, with TRBD2 as a possible D gene (6 bases). The CDR3 totals 14 residues. Trimming pared 3 bases from V and 2 bases from J, leaving 9 bases between. Germline loops: CDR1 SGHTA, CDR2 FQGNSA. Written as DNA, the CDR3 is TGTGCCAGCAGCTTGGGACTTCTCACAGATACGCAGTATTTT. This encodes CASSLGLLTDTQYF.

The chain combines TRBV2 with TRBJ1-1; 9 nucleotides agree with TRBD1. Trimming at V came to 6 bases and at J to 5 bases, leaving 4 bases not matched to a gene. The CDR3 sequence is 13 residues long. Germline V gene lookup returns CDR1 SNHLY and CDR2 FYNNEI. CDR3 in DNA: TGTGCCAGCAGAAGACAGGGGGAGACTGAAGCTTTCTTT. Translated: CASRRQGETEAFF.

This clone came up many times. The genes are TRBV28 and TRBJ1-2; the match to TRBD1 covers 8 bases. The CDR3 covers 15 residues. Losses at the gene ends were 3 bases for V and 3 bases for J; bases not matched to a gene: 6. The germline V gene encodes CDR1 MDHEN and CDR2 SYDVKM. The CDR3 nucleotides are TGTGCCAGCAGTTTGGGGACAGGTCTATACTATGGCTACACCTTC. It translates to CASSLGTGLYYGYTF.

The chain links TRBV5-5 to TRBJ1-5, with D perhaps TRBD1 (6 bases). Germline CDR1 and CDR2: SGHKS and YYEKEE (reference sequence). The V end was cut by 2 bases, the J end by 0 bases, with 15 bases between. This CDR3 has 17 residues. This chain's CDR3 is CASSLEGQRNSNQPQHF. CDR3 nucleotide sequence: TGTGCCAGCAGCTTAGAGGGACAACGCAATAGCAATCAGCCCCAGCATTTT.

The J gene is TRBJ1-2, the V gene TRBV19, with 7 bases that match TRBD1. The junction had 8 bases not matched to a gene; V was cut back by 7 bases and J by 3 bases. Germline CDR1 and CDR2: LNHDA and SQIVND (reference sequence). CDR3 length equals 14 residues. The CDR3 spells CASTLNRGDYGYTF. The DNA for the CDR3 is TGTGCCAGTACCTTAAACAGGGGCGACTATGGCTACACCTTC. Using reference TRBV19 and TRBJ1-2 for the parts outside the CDR3, the full variable domain is DGGITQSPKYLFRKEGQNVTLSCEQNLNHDAMYWYRQDPGQGLRLIYYSQIVNDFQKGDIAEGYSVSREKKESFPLTVTSAQKNPTAFYLCASTLNRGDYGYTFGSGTRLTVV.

This chain uses TRBV10-2 with TRBJ2-3; 12 nucleotides line up with TRBD2. V shed 6 bases and J 0 bases; nucleotides not matched to a gene: 4. The germline gives CDR1 WSHSY, CDR2 SAAADI. This CDR3 is 16 amino acids long. The CDR3 bases are TGCGCCAGCAGGCCACTAGCGGGGGGTAGCACAGATACGCAGTATTTT. Residues: CASRPLAGGSTDTQYF.

The rearrangement uses TRBV12-3 or TRBV12-4 and TRBJ1-2, with TRBD1 identical over 9 bases. This CDR3 spans 13 amino acids. J was trimmed by 7 bases and V by 3 bases; bases with no gene match: 3. In DNA form, the CDR3 reads TGTGCCAGCAGTTTTACAGGGGGCGGTGGCTACACCTTC. Its translation: CASSFTGGGGYTF.

The chain carries TRBV28 and TRBJ1-4; D is ambiguous. Trimming took 2 bases from V and 8 from J, leaving 9 bases between them. This CDR3 has 13 amino acids. Germline-derived CDR1 and CDR2 are MDHEN and SYDVKM. The CDR3 region is CASSLNRPEKLFF. CDR3 DNA: TGTGCCAGCAGTTTAAATCGTCCCGAAAAACTGTTTTTT.

This chain joins TRBV25-1 and TRBJ2-3; no reliable D call. The CDR3 sequence is 10 residues long. Trimming shortened V by 6 bases and J by 6 bases, and 4 bases separated the two germline ends. Germline V gives CDR1 MGHDK, CDR2 SYGVNS. DNA for the CDR3: TGTGCCAGCAGAGAGGATACGCAGTATTTT. Translated, it gives CASREDTQYF.